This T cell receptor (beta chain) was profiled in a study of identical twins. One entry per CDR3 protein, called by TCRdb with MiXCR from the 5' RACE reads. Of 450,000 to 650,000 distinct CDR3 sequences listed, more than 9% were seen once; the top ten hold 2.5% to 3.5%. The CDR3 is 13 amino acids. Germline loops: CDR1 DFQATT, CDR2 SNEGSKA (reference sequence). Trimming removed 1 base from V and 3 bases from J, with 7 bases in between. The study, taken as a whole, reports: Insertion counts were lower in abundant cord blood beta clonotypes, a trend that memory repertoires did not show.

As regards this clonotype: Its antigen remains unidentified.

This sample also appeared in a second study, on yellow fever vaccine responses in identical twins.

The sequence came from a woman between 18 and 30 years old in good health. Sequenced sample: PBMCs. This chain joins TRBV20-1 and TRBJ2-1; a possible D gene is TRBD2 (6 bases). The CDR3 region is CSARADYYNEQFF. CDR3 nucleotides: TGCAGTGCTAGAGCGGACTACTACAATGAGCAGTTCTTC.